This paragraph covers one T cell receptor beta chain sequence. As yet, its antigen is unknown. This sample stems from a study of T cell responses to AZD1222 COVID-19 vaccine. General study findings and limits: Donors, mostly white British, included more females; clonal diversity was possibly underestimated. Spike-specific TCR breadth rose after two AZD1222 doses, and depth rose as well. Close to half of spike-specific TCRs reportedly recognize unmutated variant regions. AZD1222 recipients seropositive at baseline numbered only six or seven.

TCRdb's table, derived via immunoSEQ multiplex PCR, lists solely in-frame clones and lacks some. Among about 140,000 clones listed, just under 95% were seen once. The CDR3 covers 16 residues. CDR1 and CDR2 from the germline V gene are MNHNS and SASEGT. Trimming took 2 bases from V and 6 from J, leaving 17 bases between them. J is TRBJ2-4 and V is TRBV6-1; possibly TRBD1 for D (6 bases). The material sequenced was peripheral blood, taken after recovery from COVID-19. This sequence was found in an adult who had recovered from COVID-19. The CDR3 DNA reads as TGTGCCAGCAGTGAACGTCCTAGGCAGGGGAGAAACATTCAGTACTTC. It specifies CASSERPRQGRNIQYF.